This T cell receptor beta chain was profiled in a study of OX40 agonist ivuxolimab in advanced cancers. In the study overall: Averaging 60 years in age, with a range of 23 to 79, the cohort was approximately 83% male. Whole-study results and caveats: Nonresponders, in some cases, also had low normalized T-cell clonal expansion.

Notes on this clone: The target antigen is unknown.

Sequenced by immunoSEQ multiplex PCR; TCRdb stores in-frame clones only, minus some. The table lists under 70,000 clones, around 87% of them singletons. The source of this sequence is an adult with an advanced solid tumor such as melanoma, head and neck, liver or kidney cancer. The sequencing used CD4+ or CD8+ T cells sorted from blood, collected in a trial of the OX40 agonist ivuxolimab.

The CDR3 nucleotides read TGTGCCAGCAGTGTTCTAGCGGGTCACTCCTACAATGAGCAGTTCTTC. Its translation: CASSVLAGHSYNEQFF. The chain joins TRBV6-4 to TRBJ2-1; 8 positions match TRBD2. The CDR3 contains 16 residues. J lost 0 bases, V lost 4 bases, and 5 bases had no gene match. CDR1 is MRHNA, CDR2 SNTAGT, per germline.